A selection of T cell receptor beta chains follows, all from one sample in a study of response to subunit inactivated influenza vaccine. TCRdb called the RT-PCR reads again in MiXCR, with one record for every CDR3 protein. Found here are about 570,000 distinct CDR3 sequences, over 9% of them singletons; the top ten hold 11%. These sequences were also reported in another study, on T cells expressing NK-cell markers.

Sequences were derived from PBMCs from blood, sampled on the day of vaccination. The receptors here all came from a man aged 50-60 years who received an inactivated influenza vaccine. The CDR3 runs from the conserved cysteine through the conserved F or W. The D gene is left open where the match is weak. Part of the rows lack a size; the others show once, few, many or a class for expanded clones.

j_call: TRBJ2-2; v_call: TRBV5-6; d_call: TRBD2; clone_size: NA; cdr3_aa: CASSLELARGTGELFF; cdr3_nt: TGTGCCAGCAGCTTGGAACTAGCGCGGGGCACCGGGGAGCTGTTTTTT
j_call: TRBJ2-1; v_call: TRBV18; d_call: NA; clone_size: few; cdr3_aa: CASSLIVDEQFF; cdr3_nt: TGTGCCAGCTCCCTTATTGTAGATGAGCAGTTCTTC
j_call: TRBJ2-5; v_call: TRBV10-3; d_call: TRBD2; clone_size: once; cdr3_aa: CAISERRGGRETQYF; cdr3_nt: TGTGCCATCAGTGAACGGAGGGGAGGGCGAGAGACCCAGTACTTC
j_call: TRBJ2-5; v_call: TRBV7-3; d_call: TRBD2; clone_size: NA; cdr3_aa: CASSPNSGIRETQYF; cdr3_nt: TGTGCCAGCAGCCCCAATAGCGGGATAAGGGAGACCCAGTACTTC
j_call: TRBJ2-5; v_call: TRBV7-2; d_call: NA; clone_size: NA; cdr3_aa: CASSEAGPRETQYF; cdr3_nt: TGTGCCAGCAGCGAAGCCGGTCCCCGGGAGACCCAGTACTTC
j_call: TRBJ2-3; v_call: TRBV2; d_call: NA; clone_size: NA; cdr3_aa: CASRNRAAGDTQYF; cdr3_nt: TGTGCCAGCAGGAACAGGGCTGCAGGAGATACGCAGTATTTT
j_call: TRBJ2-7; v_call: TRBV29-1; d_call: TRBD1; clone_size: few; cdr3_aa: CSVRGQDSSYEQYF; cdr3_nt: TGCAGCGTCCGGGGACAGGACAGCTCCTACGAGCAGTACTTC
j_call: TRBJ2-3; v_call: TRBV12-3/TRBV12-4; d_call: NA; clone_size: many; cdr3_aa: CASSYGASTDTQYF; cdr3_nt: TGTGCCAGCAGTTACGGGGCGAGCACAGATACGCAGTATTTT
j_call: TRBJ2-1; v_call: TRBV7-2; d_call: TRBD1; clone_size: NA; cdr3_aa: CASSPDRGLEQFF; cdr3_nt: TGTGCCAGCAGCCCAGACAGGGGGCTTGAGCAGTTCTTC
j_call: TRBJ1-2; v_call: TRBV18; d_call: NA; clone_size: NA; cdr3_aa: CASSPSRPGYTF; cdr3_nt: TGTGCCAGCTCACCAAGCAGGCCTGGCTACACCTTC
j_call: TRBJ2-5; v_call: TRBV28; d_call: NA; clone_size: few; cdr3_aa: CASSLDYGETQYF; cdr3_nt: TGTGCCAGCAGTTTAGACTACGGGGAGACCCAGTACTTC
j_call: TRBJ2-5; v_call: TRBV20-1; d_call: NA; clone_size: NA; cdr3_aa: CSDREGGLVETQYF; cdr3_nt: TGCAGTGACAGGGAGGGAGGGTTGGTAGAGACCCAGTACTTC
j_call: TRBJ2-3; v_call: TRBV29-1; d_call: NA; clone_size: few; cdr3_aa: CSVEGRDTQYF; cdr3_nt: TGCAGCGTTGAAGGCCGTGATACGCAGTATTTT
j_call: TRBJ1-2; v_call: TRBV29-1; d_call: TRBD1; clone_size: NA; cdr3_aa: CSAQSPGQGFGYTF; cdr3_nt: TGCAGCGCCCAGAGTCCGGGACAGGGGTTTGGCTACACCTTC
j_call: TRBJ1-1; v_call: TRBV18; d_call: NA; clone_size: NA; cdr3_aa: CASSPLGAAGNTEAFF; cdr3_nt: TGTGCCAGCTCACCACTCGGAGCTGCAGGTAACACTGAAGCTTTCTTT
j_call: TRBJ2-7; v_call: TRBV5-1; d_call: TRBD1; clone_size: NA; cdr3_aa: CASSLEGQGRHEQYF; cdr3_nt: TGCGCCAGCAGCTTGGAGGGACAGGGAAGACACGAGCAGTACTTC
j_call: TRBJ1-2; v_call: TRBV4-1; d_call: NA; clone_size: many; cdr3_aa: CASSQDLRNYGYTF; cdr3_nt: TGCGCCAGCAGCCAAGATCTCCGGAACTATGGCTACACCTTC
j_call: TRBJ2-5; v_call: TRBV5-1; d_call: TRBD2; clone_size: NA; cdr3_aa: CASSLAGTRWETQYF; cdr3_nt: TGCGCCAGCAGCTTGGCCGGGACTAGGTGGGAGACCCAGTACTTC
j_call: TRBJ2-2; v_call: TRBV4-2; d_call: NA; clone_size: few; cdr3_aa: CASSQEGNLGNGELFF; cdr3_nt: TGTGCCAGCAGCCAAGAAGGGAACCTGGGGAATGGGGAGCTGTTTTTT
j_call: TRBJ1-1; v_call: TRBV18; d_call: TRBD1; clone_size: few; cdr3_aa: CASSPEQGYGAFF; cdr3_nt: TGTGCCAGCTCACCAGAACAGGGGTATGGAGCTTTCTTT
j_call: TRBJ2-7; v_call: TRBV6-2/TRBV6-3; d_call: TRBD1; clone_size: NA; cdr3_aa: CASSYSADRVDEQYF; cdr3_nt: TGTGCCAGCAGTTACTCGGCGGACAGGGTGGACGAGCAGTACTTC
j_call: TRBJ2-5; v_call: TRBV6-1; d_call: NA; clone_size: NA; cdr3_aa: CASSPDLQETQYF; cdr3_nt: TGTGCCAGCAGTCCCGACCTGCAGGAGACCCAGTACTTC
j_call: TRBJ2-7; v_call: TRBV5-1; d_call: NA; clone_size: NA; cdr3_aa: CASSFLGDYEQYF; cdr3_nt: TGCGCCAGCAGCTTCCTAGGGGACTACGAGCAGTACTTC
j_call: TRBJ1-1; v_call: TRBV4-3; d_call: NA; clone_size: few; cdr3_aa: CASSQDPQADTEAFF; cdr3_nt: TGCGCCAGCAGCCAAGATCCCCAAGCGGACACTGAAGCTTTCTTT
j_call: TRBJ1-1; v_call: TRBV4-3; d_call: NA; clone_size: NA; cdr3_aa: CASSQDLVRDTEAFF; cdr3_nt: TGCGCCAGCAGCCAAGATCTGGTTAGGGACACTGAAGCTTTCTTT
j_call: TRBJ2-5; v_call: TRBV7-2; d_call: NA; clone_size: few; cdr3_aa: CASSLTSRDPVLF; cdr3_nt: TGTGCCAGCAGCTTAACTTCGCGGGATCCGGTTTTATTC
j_call: TRBJ2-1; v_call: TRBV2; d_call: NA; clone_size: NA; cdr3_aa: CASSDVARGNEQFF; cdr3_nt: TGTGCCAGCAGTGATGTGGCGAGAGGCAATGAGCAGTTCTTC
j_call: TRBJ2-7; v_call: TRBV29-1; d_call: TRBD2; clone_size: few; cdr3_aa: CSVVLAGRGSYEQYF; cdr3_nt: TGCAGCGTTGTTTTAGCGGGACGAGGCTCCTACGAGCAGTACTTC
j_call: TRBJ2-1; v_call: TRBV2; d_call: TRBD2; clone_size: once; cdr3_aa: CASSLAGGKNEQFF; cdr3_nt: TGTGCCAGCAGTCTAGCGGGGGGAAAAAATGAGCAGTTCTTC
j_call: TRBJ2-7; v_call: TRBV20-1; d_call: NA; clone_size: many; cdr3_aa: CSALPGALSEQYF; cdr3_nt: TGCAGTGCATTGCCGGGGGCCCTGAGCGAGCAGTACTTC
j_call: TRBJ1-5; v_call: TRBV20-1; d_call: TRBD1; clone_size: few; cdr3_aa: CSARDWLRGDQPQHF; cdr3_nt: TGCAGTGCTAGAGACTGGCTCAGGGGGGATCAGCCCCAGCATTTT
j_call: TRBJ2-1; v_call: TRBV6-1; d_call: TRBD2; clone_size: few; cdr3_aa: CASRLLAGGEEQFF; cdr3_nt: TGTGCCAGCAGACTACTAGCGGGGGGGGAGGAGCAGTTCTTC
j_call: TRBJ1-3; v_call: TRBV4-3; d_call: TRBD1; clone_size: many; cdr3_aa: CASSQEKQGAGGNTIYF; cdr3_nt: TGCGCCAGCAGCCAAGAAAAACAGGGGGCTGGTGGAAACACCATATATTTT
j_call: TRBJ2-7; v_call: TRBV28; d_call: NA; clone_size: NA; cdr3_aa: CASNLVSYEQYF; cdr3_nt: TGTGCCAGCAATTTAGTTTCCTACGAGCAGTACTTC
j_call: TRBJ2-1; v_call: TRBV24-1; d_call: NA; clone_size: NA; cdr3_aa: CATSDSTSTRNEQFF; cdr3_nt: TGTGCCACCAGTGATTCAACGTCGACCCGGAATGAGCAGTTCTTC
j_call: TRBJ2-2; v_call: TRBV3-1; d_call: NA; clone_size: NA; cdr3_aa: CASSQASAGARTGELFF; cdr3_nt: TGTGCCAGCAGCCAAGCTTCCGCGGGGGCTCGCACCGGGGAGCTGTTTTTT
j_call: TRBJ1-2; v_call: TRBV29-1; d_call: TRBD1; clone_size: few; cdr3_aa: CSVEGTAGGGYTF; cdr3_nt: TGCAGCGTTGAGGGGACAGCCGGTGGGGGCTACACCTTC
j_call: TRBJ2-1; v_call: TRBV11-2; d_call: TRBD2; clone_size: NA; cdr3_aa: CASSLDLAGGAGSNNEQFF; cdr3_nt: TGTGCCAGCAGCTTAGATCTAGCGGGAGGGGCGGGCTCAAACAATGAGCAGTTCTTC
j_call: TRBJ2-3; v_call: TRBV2; d_call: NA; clone_size: NA; cdr3_aa: CASSPPPADTQYF; cdr3_nt: TGTGCCAGCAGCCCCCCCCCGGCAGATACGCAGTATTTT
j_call: TRBJ2-3; v_call: TRBV5-1; d_call: TRBD1; clone_size: NA; cdr3_aa: CASSGGQGIDTQYF; cdr3_nt: TGCGCCAGCAGCGGGGGACAGGGGATAGATACGCAGTATTTT
j_call: TRBJ2-7; v_call: TRBV12-3/TRBV12-4; d_call: NA; clone_size: NA; cdr3_aa: CASSDPGSPASF; cdr3_nt: TGTGCCAGCAGCGACCCGGGCTCACCAGCTTCTTTC